This TCR beta chain originates from a study of blood T cell repertoires in COVID-19. Sequencing was performed with immunoSEQ multiplex PCR; in TCRdb, only in-frame clones are kept and a portion is missing. This sample has 200,000 to 250,000 clones, with 65% to 85% found just once. The CDR3 runs to 14 residues. The V gene's germline CDR1 is SNHLY and CDR2 FYNNEI. Trimming left V 2 bases short and J 3 bases short, with 9 bases between. This clone was recorded once. V gene TRBV2 combines with J gene TRBJ2-3, with D perhaps matching TRBD1 (5 bases). What was sequenced was peripheral blood. The receptor was derived from a woman under 40 with COVID-19, enrolled during active disease. The CDR3 DNA is TGTGCCAGCAGTGAACAGGGCAGGACAGATACGCAGTATTTT. Translation gives CASSEQGRTDTQYF. Based on the CDR3 plus reference TRBV2 and TRBJ2-3, the full variable domain is EPEVTQTPSHQVTQMGQEVILRCVPISNHLYFYWYRQILGQKVEFLVSFYNNEISEKSEIFDDQFSVERPDGSNFTLKIRSTKLEDSAMYFCASSEQGRTDTQYFGPGTRLTVL.